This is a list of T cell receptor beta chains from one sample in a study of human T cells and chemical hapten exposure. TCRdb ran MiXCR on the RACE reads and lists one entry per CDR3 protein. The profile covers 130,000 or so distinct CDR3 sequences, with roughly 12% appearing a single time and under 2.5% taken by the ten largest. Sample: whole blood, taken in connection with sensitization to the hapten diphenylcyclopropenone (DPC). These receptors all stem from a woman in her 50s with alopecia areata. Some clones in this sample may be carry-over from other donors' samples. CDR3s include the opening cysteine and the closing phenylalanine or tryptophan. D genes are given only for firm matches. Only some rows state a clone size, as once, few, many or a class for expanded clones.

CDR3nt: TGTGCCAGCAGCTTGGGGACGGACACCTACGAGCAGTACTTC
CDR3aa: CASSLGTDTYEQYF
abundance: few
j_gene: TRBJ2-7
v_gene: TRBV5-6
len: 14
d_gene: NA

CDR3nt: TGTGCCAGCAGTTATTTGGCCAACACTGAAGCTTTCTTT
CDR3aa: CASSYLANTEAFF
abundance: few
j_gene: TRBJ1-1
v_gene: TRBV6-2/TRBV6-3
len: 13
d_gene: NA

CDR3nt: TGTGCCAGCAGCCAAGAGGGTAGCGTGTTGGATACGCAGTATTTT
CDR3aa: CASSQEGSVLDTQYF
abundance: NA
j_gene: TRBJ2-3
v_gene: TRBV3-1
len: 15
d_gene: NA

CDR3nt: TGTGCCAGCAGCTTTAGCGGGTCGGCGCAGTATTTT
CDR3aa: CASSFSGSAQYF
abundance: many
j_gene: TRBJ2-3
v_gene: TRBV7-2
len: 12
d_gene: TRBD2

CDR3nt: TGTGCCAGCAGCCCGACCGGAGCGGGGGGGCCGAGGGATACGCAGTATTTT
CDR3aa: CASSPTGAGGPRDTQYF
abundance: few
j_gene: TRBJ2-3
v_gene: TRBV7-9
len: 17
d_gene: TRBD2

CDR3nt: TGTGCCAGCAGGCGGGACGGGGAAGGCGCTTTCTTT
CDR3aa: CASRRDGEGAFF
abundance: few
j_gene: TRBJ1-1
v_gene: TRBV12-3/TRBV12-4
len: 12
d_gene: NA

CDR3nt: TGTGCCAGCAGCTTGGGACTAGCGGGACCTCTATTC
CDR3aa: CASSLGLAGPLF
abundance: many
j_gene: TRBJ2-7
v_gene: TRBV5-5
len: 12
d_gene: TRBD2

CDR3nt: TGCAGTGTTCTAGCGACTGCAGAGACCCAGTACTTC
CDR3aa: CSVLATAETQYF
abundance: many
j_gene: TRBJ2-5
v_gene: TRBV29-1
len: 12
d_gene: NA

CDR3nt: TGCAGTGCCCCCTCCGGGACAACGAACACTGAAGCTTTCTTT
CDR3aa: CSAPSGTTNTEAFF
abundance: few
j_gene: TRBJ1-1
v_gene: TRBV20-1
len: 14
d_gene: NA

CDR3nt: TGCGCCAGCAGCTCAGGGACAGGGGTAACTGAAGCTTTCTTT
CDR3aa: CASSSGTGVTEAFF
abundance: few
j_gene: TRBJ1-1
v_gene: TRBV5-1
len: 14
d_gene: TRBD1

CDR3nt: TGTGCCAGCAGTTTGGAACAGGGGGTCGGATCCTACGAGCAGTACTTC
CDR3aa: CASSLEQGVGSYEQYF
abundance: NA
j_gene: TRBJ2-7
v_gene: TRBV6-5
len: 16
d_gene: TRBD1

CDR3nt: TGTGCCAGCAGCCAAGCTACAGTTTATGGCTACACCTTC
CDR3aa: CASSQATVYGYTF
abundance: NA
j_gene: TRBJ1-2
v_gene: TRBV3-1
len: 13
d_gene: NA

CDR3nt: TGCAGCGTTGCCGGGGGCGGCGGGGAGCTGTTTTTT
CDR3aa: CSVAGGGGELFF
abundance: few
j_gene: TRBJ2-2
v_gene: TRBV29-1
len: 12
d_gene: NA

CDR3nt: TGTGCCATCAGTGGGCTTTTGACAGAATACGAGCAGTACTTC
CDR3aa: CAISGLLTEYEQYF
abundance: NA
j_gene: TRBJ2-7
v_gene: TRBV10-3
len: 14
d_gene: NA

CDR3nt: TGTGCCTGGACGAGGAGCTCCTATAATTCACCCCTCCACTTT
CDR3aa: CAWTRSSYNSPLHF
abundance: NA
j_gene: TRBJ1-6
v_gene: TRBV30
len: 14
d_gene: NA

CDR3nt: TGTGCCATCAGGCAGGGGGCGGAGAATTCACCCCTCCACTTT
CDR3aa: CAIRQGAENSPLHF
abundance: many
j_gene: TRBJ1-6
v_gene: TRBV10-3
len: 14
d_gene: TRBD1

CDR3nt: TGTGCCAGCAGTTTATTGGGGGGTGGCACTGAAGCTTTCTTT
CDR3aa: CASSLLGGGTEAFF
abundance: few
j_gene: TRBJ1-1
v_gene: TRBV28
len: 14
d_gene: NA

CDR3nt: TGTGCCAGCAACCGCCGCAGCACAGATACGCAGTATTTT
CDR3aa: CASNRRSTDTQYF
abundance: NA
j_gene: TRBJ2-3
v_gene: TRBV7-2
len: 13
d_gene: NA

CDR3nt: TGCAGTGCTAGAGATCCAAGCGCTAGCACAGATACGCAGTATTTT
CDR3aa: CSARDPSASTDTQYF
abundance: NA
j_gene: TRBJ2-3
v_gene: TRBV20-1
len: 15
d_gene: NA

CDR3nt: TGCGCCAGCAGCCAACAAATCGACGCCCGCTACGAGCAGTACTTC
CDR3aa: CASSQQIDARYEQYF
abundance: few
j_gene: TRBJ2-7
v_gene: TRBV4-1
len: 15
d_gene: NA

CDR3nt: TGCAGGCCGACAGGGATGAACACTGAAGCTTTCTTT
CDR3aa: CRPTGMNTEAFF
abundance: few
j_gene: TRBJ1-1
v_gene: TRBV20-1
len: 12
d_gene: TRBD1

CDR3nt: TGTGCCACTCGGGAAAGCGGGGCCGGGGAGCTGTTTTTT
CDR3aa: CATRESGAGELFF
abundance: NA
j_gene: TRBJ2-2
v_gene: TRBV6-5
len: 13
d_gene: TRBD2

CDR3nt: TGTGCCAGCAGCCAAGACGGGACACTTTATCAGCCCCAGCATTTT
CDR3aa: CASSQDGTLYQPQHF
abundance: NA
j_gene: TRBJ1-5
v_gene: TRBV3-1
len: 15
d_gene: NA

CDR3nt: TGTGCCAGCAGCGCTCGGCCGGGACTAGCGGGATATGAGCAGTTCTTC
CDR3aa: CASSARPGLAGYEQFF
abundance: few
j_gene: TRBJ2-1
v_gene: TRBV9
len: 16
d_gene: TRBD2

CDR3nt: TGCGCCAGCAGCTTGGAGGCGGGAGACCTCACAGATACGCAGTATTTT
CDR3aa: CASSLEAGDLTDTQYF
abundance: few
j_gene: TRBJ2-3
v_gene: TRBV5-1
len: 16
d_gene: TRBD2

CDR3nt: TGTGCCAGCAGCCACAGATATGGCTACACCTTC
CDR3aa: CASSHRYGYTF
abundance: NA
j_gene: TRBJ1-2
v_gene: TRBV6-2/TRBV6-3
len: 11
d_gene: NA

CDR3nt: TGTGCCAGCAGCCAAGAGGGGATGCGAGCCAAAAACATTCAGTACTTC
CDR3aa: CASSQEGMRAKNIQYF
abundance: NA
j_gene: TRBJ2-4
v_gene: TRBV3-1
len: 16
d_gene: NA